One TCR beta chain is described in this entry. Its antigen is still unknown. The donors, all of them Caucasian adults, lived in Nashville, Tennessee. Every subset's genomic DNA went evenly onto several immunoSEQ plates. The data were produced by immunoSEQ multiplex PCR, yet TCRdb's version contains in-frame clones alone and is incomplete. The sample consists of about 2.3 million clones, roughly 90% of them appearing once. Germline CDR1 and CDR2: SGHNT and YENEEA. This CDR3 has 12 residues. Trimming left V 7 bases short and J 2 bases short, with 7 bases between. The source of the sample is a study of shared clonotypes between healthy human individuals. Study-wide results and limits: Clonotype sharing among the donors was expected to vary with sequencing depth.

The sequence was collected from a man between 18 and 29 years old in good health. Some clones in this sample may be carry-over from other donors' samples. Material: naive CD4+ T cells from PBMCs. Subset here: CD45RA+ positively selected. The chain is built from TRBV11-3 and TRBJ2-3; D not certain. The CDR3 loop is CASKSNTDTQYF. The CDR3 nucleotides are TGTGCCAGCAAGTCGAACACAGATACGCAGTATTTT.